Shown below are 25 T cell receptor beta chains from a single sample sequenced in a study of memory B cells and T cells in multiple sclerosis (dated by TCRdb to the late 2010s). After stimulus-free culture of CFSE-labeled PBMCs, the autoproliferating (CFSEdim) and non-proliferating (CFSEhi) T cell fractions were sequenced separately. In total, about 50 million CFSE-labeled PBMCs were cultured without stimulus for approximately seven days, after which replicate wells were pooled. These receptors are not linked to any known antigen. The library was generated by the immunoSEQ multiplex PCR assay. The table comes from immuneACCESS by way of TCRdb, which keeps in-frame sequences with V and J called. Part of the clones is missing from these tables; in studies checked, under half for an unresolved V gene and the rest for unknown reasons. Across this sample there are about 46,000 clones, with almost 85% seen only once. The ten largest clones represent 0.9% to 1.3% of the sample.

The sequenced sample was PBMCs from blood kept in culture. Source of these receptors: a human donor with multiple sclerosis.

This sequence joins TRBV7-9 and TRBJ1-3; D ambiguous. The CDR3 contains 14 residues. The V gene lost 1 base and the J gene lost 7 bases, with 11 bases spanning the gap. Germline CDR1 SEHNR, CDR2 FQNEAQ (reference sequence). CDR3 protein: CASSLGGLGNTIYF. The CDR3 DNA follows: TGTGCCAGCAGCTTAGGCGGGTTGGGGAACACCATATATTTT.

CDR3: CASSPSLVAYF. The CDR3 bases are TGTGCCAGCAGTCCCAGCCTGGTGGCTTACTTC. The rearrangement joins TRBV6-5 to TRBJ2-7; D is undetermined. CDR3 length: 11 residues. V lost 5 bases and J lost 13, with 15 bases in between. Per germline, CDR1 MNHEY and CDR2 SVGAGI.

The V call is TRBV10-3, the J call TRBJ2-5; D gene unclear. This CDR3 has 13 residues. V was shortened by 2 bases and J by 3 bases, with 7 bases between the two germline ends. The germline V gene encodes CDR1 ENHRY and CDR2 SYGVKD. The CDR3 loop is CAISELREETQYF. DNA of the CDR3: TGTGCCATCAGTGAGCTTAGGGAAGAGACCCAGTACTTC.

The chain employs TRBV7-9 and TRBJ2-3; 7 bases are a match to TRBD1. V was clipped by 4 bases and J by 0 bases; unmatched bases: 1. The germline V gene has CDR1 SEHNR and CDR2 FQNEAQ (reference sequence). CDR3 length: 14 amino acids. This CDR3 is CASSSGQSTDTQYF. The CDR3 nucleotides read TGTGCCAGCAGCTCGGGACAGAGCACAGATACGCAGTATTTT.

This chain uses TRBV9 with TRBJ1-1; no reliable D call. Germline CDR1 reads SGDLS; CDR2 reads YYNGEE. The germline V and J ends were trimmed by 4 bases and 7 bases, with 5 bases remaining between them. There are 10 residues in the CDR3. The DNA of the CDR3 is TGTGCCAGCAGCCAAGGTGAAGCTTTCTTT. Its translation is CASSQGEAFF.

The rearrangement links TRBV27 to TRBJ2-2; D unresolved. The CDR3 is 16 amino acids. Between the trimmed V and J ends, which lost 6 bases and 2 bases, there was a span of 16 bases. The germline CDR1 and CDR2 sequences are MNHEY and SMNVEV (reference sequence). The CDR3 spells CASSPDAWINTGELFF. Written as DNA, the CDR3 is TGTGCCAGCAGCCCCGACGCGTGGATAAACACCGGGGAGCTGTTTTTT.

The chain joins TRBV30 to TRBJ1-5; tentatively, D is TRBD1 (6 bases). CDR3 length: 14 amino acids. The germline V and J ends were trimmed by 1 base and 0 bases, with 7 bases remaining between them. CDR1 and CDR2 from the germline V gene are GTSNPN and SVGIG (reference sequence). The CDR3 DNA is TGTGCCTGGAGTGCAGGGGCTAGCAATCAGCCCCAGCATTTT. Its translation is CAWSAGASNQPQHF.

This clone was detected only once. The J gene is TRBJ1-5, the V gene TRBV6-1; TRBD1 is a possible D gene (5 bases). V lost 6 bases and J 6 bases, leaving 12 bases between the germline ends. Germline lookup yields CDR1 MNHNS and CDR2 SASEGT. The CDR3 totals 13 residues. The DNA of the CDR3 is TGTGCCAGCAGCTGGGAGGGGACTCAGCCCCAGCATTTT. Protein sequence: CASSWEGTQPQHF.

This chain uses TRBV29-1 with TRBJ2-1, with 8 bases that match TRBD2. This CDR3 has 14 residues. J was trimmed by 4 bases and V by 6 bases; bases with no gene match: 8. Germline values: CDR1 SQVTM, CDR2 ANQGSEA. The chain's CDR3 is CSVSRRGDYNEQFF. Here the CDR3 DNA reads TGCAGCGTATCCAGGCGGGGGGATTACAATGAGCAGTTCTTC.

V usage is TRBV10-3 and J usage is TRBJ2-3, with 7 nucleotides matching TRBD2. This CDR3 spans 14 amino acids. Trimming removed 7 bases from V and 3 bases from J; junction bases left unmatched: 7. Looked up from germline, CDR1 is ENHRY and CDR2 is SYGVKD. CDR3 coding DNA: TGTGCCATCAAATCGCGGGGGACGACAGATACGCAGTATTTT. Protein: CAIKSRGTTDTQYF.

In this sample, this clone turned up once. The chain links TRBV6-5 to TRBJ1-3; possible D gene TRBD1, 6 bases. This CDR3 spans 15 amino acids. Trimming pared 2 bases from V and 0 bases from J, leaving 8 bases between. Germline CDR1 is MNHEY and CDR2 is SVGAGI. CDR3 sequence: CASSYTDSSGNTIYF. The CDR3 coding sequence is TGTGCCAGCAGTTACACGGACAGCTCTGGAAACACCATATATTTT.

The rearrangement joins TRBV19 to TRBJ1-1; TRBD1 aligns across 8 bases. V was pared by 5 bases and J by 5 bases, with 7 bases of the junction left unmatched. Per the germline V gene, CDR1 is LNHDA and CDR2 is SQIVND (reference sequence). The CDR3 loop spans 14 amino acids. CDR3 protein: CASSLLQGATEAFF. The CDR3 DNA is TGTGCCAGTAGTCTCCTTCAGGGGGCAACTGAAGCTTTCTTT. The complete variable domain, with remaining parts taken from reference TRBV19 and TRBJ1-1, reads DGGITQSPKYLFRKEGQNVTLSCEQNLNHDAMYWYRQDPGQGLRLIYYSQIVNDFQKGDIAEGYSVSREKKESFPLTVTSAQKNPTAFYLCASSLLQGATEAFFGQGTRLTVV.

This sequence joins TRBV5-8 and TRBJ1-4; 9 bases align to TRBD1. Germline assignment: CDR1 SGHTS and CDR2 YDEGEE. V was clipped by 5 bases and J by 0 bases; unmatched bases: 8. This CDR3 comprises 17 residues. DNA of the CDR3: TGTGCCAGCAGACCCGGGACAGGGATCGCAACTAATGAAAAACTGTTTTTT. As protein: CASRPGTGIATNEKLFF.

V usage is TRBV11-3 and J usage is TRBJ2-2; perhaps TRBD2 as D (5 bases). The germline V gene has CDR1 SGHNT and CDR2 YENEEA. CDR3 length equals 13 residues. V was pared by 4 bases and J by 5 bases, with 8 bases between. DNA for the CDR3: TGTGCCAGCAGCTGGTCGGGAACCGGGGAGCTGTTTTTT. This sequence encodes CASSWSGTGELFF.

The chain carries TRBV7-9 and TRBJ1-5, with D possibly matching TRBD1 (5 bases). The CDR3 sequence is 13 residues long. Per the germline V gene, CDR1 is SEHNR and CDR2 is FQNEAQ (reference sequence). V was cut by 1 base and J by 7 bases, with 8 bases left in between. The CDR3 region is CASSLGRDQPQHF. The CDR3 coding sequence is TGTGCCAGCAGCTTAGGGAGGGACCAGCCCCAGCATTTT. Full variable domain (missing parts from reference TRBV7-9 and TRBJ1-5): DTGVSQNPRHKITKRGQNVTFRCDPISEHNRLYWYRQTLGQGPEFLTYFQNEAQLEKSRLLSDRFSAERPKGSFSTLEIQRTEQGDSAMYLCASSLGRDQPQHFGDGTRLSIL.

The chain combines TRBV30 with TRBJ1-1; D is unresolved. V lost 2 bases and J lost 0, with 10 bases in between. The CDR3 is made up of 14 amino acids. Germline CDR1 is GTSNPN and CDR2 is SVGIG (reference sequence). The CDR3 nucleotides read TGTGCCTGGAGTCTTCGGCAGTTGAACACTGAAGCTTTCTTT. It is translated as CAWSLRQLNTEAFF.

The CDR3 region is CASSLAVAVDTQYF. The CDR3 DNA sequence: TGTGCCAGCAGCTTGGCCGTCGCAGTAGATACGCAGTATTTT. The rearrangement joins TRBV5-5 to TRBJ2-3; D call uncertain. V dropped 0 bases and J dropped 5 bases, with 10 bases sitting between them. The V gene's germline CDR1 is SGHKS and CDR2 YYEKEE (reference sequence). The length of the CDR3 is 14 residues. Based on the CDR3 plus reference TRBV5-5 and TRBJ2-3, the full variable domain is DAGVTQSPTHLIKTRGQQVTLRCSPISGHKSVSWYQQVLGQGPQFIFQYYEKEERGRGNFPDRFSARQFPNYSSELNVNALLLGDSALYLCASSLAVAVDTQYFGPGTRLTVL.

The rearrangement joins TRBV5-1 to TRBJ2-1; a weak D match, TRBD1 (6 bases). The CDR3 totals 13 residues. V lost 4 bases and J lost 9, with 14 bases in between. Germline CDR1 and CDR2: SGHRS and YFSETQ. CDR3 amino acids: CASSVTVGGEQFF. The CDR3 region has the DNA TGCGCCAGCAGCGTTACGGTAGGGGGTGAGCAGTTCTTC.

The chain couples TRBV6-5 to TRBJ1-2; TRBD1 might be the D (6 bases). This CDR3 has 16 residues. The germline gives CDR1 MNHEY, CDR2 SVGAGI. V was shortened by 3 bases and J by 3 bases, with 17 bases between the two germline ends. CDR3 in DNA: TGTGCCAGCAGTTATGGACAGCTCCCTGCTTACTATGGCTACACCTTC. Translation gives CASSYGQLPAYYGYTF.

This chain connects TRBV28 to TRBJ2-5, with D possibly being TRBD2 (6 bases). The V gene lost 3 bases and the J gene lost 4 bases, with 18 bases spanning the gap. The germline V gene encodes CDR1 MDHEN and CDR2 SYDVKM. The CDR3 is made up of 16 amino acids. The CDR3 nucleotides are TGTGCCAGCAGTTTCGGGGGTATTAGGGTCGGAGAGACCCAGTACTTC. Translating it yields CASSFGGIRVGETQYF. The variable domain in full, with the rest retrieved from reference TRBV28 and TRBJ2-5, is DVKVTQSSRYLVKRTGEKVFLECVQDMDHENMFWYRQDPGLGLRLIYFSYDVKMKEKGDIPEGYSVSREKKERFSLILESASTNQTSMYLCASSFGGIRVGETQYFGPGTRLLVL.

The CDR3 reads CASSPFRDRGLNEQYF. The CDR3 DNA reads TGTGCCAGCAGCCCTTTCCGGGACAGGGGATTAAATGAGCAGTACTTC. This chain links TRBV9 with TRBJ2-7; the match to TRBD1 covers 10 bases. The CDR3 is made up of 16 amino acids. V lost 4 bases and J lost 7; bases outside the gene matches: 14. Germline CDR1 SGDLS, CDR2 YYNGEE.

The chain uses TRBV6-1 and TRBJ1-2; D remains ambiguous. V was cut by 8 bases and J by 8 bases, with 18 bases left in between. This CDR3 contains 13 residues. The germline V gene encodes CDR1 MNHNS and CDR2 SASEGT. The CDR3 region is CASPEGSLRGYTF. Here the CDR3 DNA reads TGTGCCAGCCCCGAGGGTAGCCTCCGGGGCTACACCTTC.

CDR3 protein: CASSVQEKLFF. In nucleotides, the CDR3 is TGTGCCAGCAGTGTACAGGAAAAACTGTTTTTT. The chain links TRBV6-1 to TRBJ1-4, with D uncertain. In germline, CDR1 is MNHNS, CDR2 SASEGT. V lost 4 bases and J lost 8, with 5 bases in between. The CDR3 sequence is 11 residues long.

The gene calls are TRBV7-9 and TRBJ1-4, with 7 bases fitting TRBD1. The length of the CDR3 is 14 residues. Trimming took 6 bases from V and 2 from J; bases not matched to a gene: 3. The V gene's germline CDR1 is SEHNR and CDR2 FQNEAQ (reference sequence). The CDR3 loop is CASRTQGTNEKLFF. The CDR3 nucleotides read TGTGCCAGCAGGACACAGGGGACTAATGAAAAACTGTTTTTT. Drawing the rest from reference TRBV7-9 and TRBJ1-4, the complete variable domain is DTGVSQNPRHKITKRGQNVTFRCDPISEHNRLYWYRQTLGQGPEFLTYFQNEAQLEKSRLLSDRFSAERPKGSFSTLEIQRTEQGDSAMYLCASRTQGTNEKLFFGSGTQLSVL.

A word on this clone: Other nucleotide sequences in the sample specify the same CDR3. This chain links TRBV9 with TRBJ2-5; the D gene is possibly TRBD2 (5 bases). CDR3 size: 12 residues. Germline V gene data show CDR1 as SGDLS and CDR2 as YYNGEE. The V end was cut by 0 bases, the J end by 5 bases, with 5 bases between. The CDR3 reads CASSVGGETQYF. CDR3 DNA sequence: TGTGCCAGCAGCGTAGGCGGGGAGACCCAGTACTTC.